This TCR beta chain is from a study of blood T cell repertoires in COVID-19. Looking at the study overall: Both acute and convalescent COVID-19 samples were obtained from the United States, Italy and Spain. PBMCs, B-cell-depleted T cells, or T cells provided the cDNA or gDNA that made up the material.

The junction had 14 bases not matched to a gene; V was cut back by 6 bases and J by 2 bases. Germline loops: CDR1 MNHEY, CDR2 SMNVEV (reference sequence). The CDR3 runs to 17 residues. This clone came up a few times. TCRdb's copy holds only in-frame clones and misses some; the assay was immunoSEQ multiplex PCR. This table holds 200,000 to 250,000 clones, roughly 90% found once. The chain links TRBV27 to TRBJ1-1; 8 bases are shared with TRBD1. This receptor was obtained from a woman aged 55-69 years with acute or convalescent COVID-19. Source material: peripheral blood. This CDR3 reads CASSGLPGQVKNTEAFF. The DNA of the CDR3 is TGTGCCAGCAGCGGATTACCGGGACAGGTTAAAAACACTGAAGCTTTCTTT.